The T cell receptor beta chain under discussion was sequenced for a study of blood T cells in healthy people across ages (dated by TCRdb to the mid-2010s). Describing the broader study: In model experiments, template switching captured about one uniquely barcoded TCR beta cDNA molecule for every two T cells. The donors were split into four age groups: young (average 16 years), middle-aged (roughly 39), aged (more than 55) and long-lived (about 82). Using deep sequencing normalized with unique cDNA molecular identifiers, the study measured how TCR beta repertoire diversity changes with age. For two donors (one aged 18 to 30 and one aged 80 or older), the study analyzed two additional independent replicas of 1 million unique cDNA reads from the same blood draw. Study-wide findings and limitations: Compared with the aged group, the long-lived group had more naive CD4+ T cells, fewer expanded clones and increased TCR diversity, suggesting age selection. As age increased, observed TCR beta diversity per million T cells dropped in a roughly linear way, and a significant reduction was already evident by age 40. Because donor CMV infection status was unknown, age-related changes in expanded clonotypes were potentially confounded. Estimates of total diversity based on one million sequenced T cells were considered lower bounds and underestimates. A strong correlation was found between observed TCR beta diversity and the percentage of naive T cells measured by flow cytometry. Conclusive comparison of naive and antigen-experienced compartments was prevented by the profiling of bulk unsorted PBMCs.

Worth noting for this clonotype: The antigen this receptor binds is unknown. The input lacks base qualities; no much larger clone sits a single base away.

Library construction relied on 5' RACE. Sequencing was performed on an Illumina HiSeq 2500. A second roughly 6 to 11 cycle PCR used a sample-barcoded 5' primer and a J-beta primer mix. A unique molecular identifier was introduced onto each TCR beta cDNA molecule by a template-switch 5' adaptor carrying 12 random nucleotides. Each sample yielded at least 2.5 million CDR3-containing paired-end reads. All of the RNA was converted into first-strand cDNA using the Mint cDNA synthesis kit, with a TRBC-specific oligonucleotide serving as the primer. Following uracil-DNA glycosylase treatment, all cDNA underwent a first 18-cycle PCR with the universal primers M1SS and BC2_uni_R. In the original analysis: Normalization of each sample was performed by random selection of 1 million high-quality reads, each carrying a distinct molecular identifier. Instead of being binned into consensus sequences, reads that shared molecular identifiers were thrown out. MiTCR, run with a Q25 quality threshold and the strictest error-elimination algorithm, handled CDR3 identification, clonotype clustering and error correction. A nonparametric unseen species model with Euler transformation was used to estimate lower-bound total TCR beta diversity. TCRdb reprocessed the public reads (quality trimming at Q25 with fastp, clone calling with MiXCR) and kept in-frame beta chains. All rows with the same CDR3 protein become a single entry with the most common DNA and genes. Here the V and J calls rest on TCRdb's processing, not on the authors' analysis. The sample table lists under 700,000 distinct CDR3 sequences, 24% of them with a count of one. 8.5% to 9.5% of the sample goes to the ten largest clones.

Trimming costs V 1 base and J 1 base, and their ends lie 14 bases apart. Spanning cysteine to phenylalanine, the CDR3 consists of 16 amino acids. Kept here is only the CDR3 DNA, which spans 48 bases and is read in frame from base 1. CDR1 and CDR2 were assigned from the germline V gene as SGHTS and YDEGEE. Systemically healthy Caucasian individuals from Russia, around 39 in total and aged about 6 to 100 years, were included as donors. Approximately 9.7 milliliters of peripheral blood were drawn from each donor into EDTA-treated Vacutainer tubes. Ficoll-Paque density-gradient centrifugation was used to isolate PBMCs, with at least 6 million obtained per sample. Trizol reagent was used to extract total RNA from PBMCs, with at least 5 micrograms per sample. For every donor, an aliquot of PBMCs went through flow cytometry to measure the percentages of naive CD45RAhigh/CD27high T cells. In addition, the sample was reused for a study of T cells of mothers and their children. As that second paper reports: Donors were nine systemically healthy Caucasian individuals: three mothers and their six children. cDNA synthesis used all of the extracted RNA, with approximately 1.4 ug of RNA in each 15 ul reaction. In the second PCR, the M1S primer added sample barcodes and 2-4 random nucleotides. Each mother yielded over 8.5 million TCR beta CDR3 reads and each child some 3 million reads. In both related and unrelated pairs, thymic selection shapes the output of TCR recombination in a similar way, with inherited differences having only a minor effect. Normalized repertoire overlap in related mother-child pairs was always slightly higher than in unrelated mother-child pairs, but the difference was never significant. Persistent microchimeric T cell clones were not detected, at a sensitivity of approximately 100 clones per million clonotypes. Deep NGS was used in the study to compare the TCR beta repertoires of mothers and children and to look for features that separate related mother-child pairs from unrelated individuals. On average, the children were about 12 +/- 4 years old, while the mothers were approximately 40 +/- 4 years old. After adapter ligation was performed with NEBNext reagents, the libraries were sequenced on an Illumina HiSeq 2000 with 100+100 nt paired-end reads. To prevent cross-contamination, the mother and child libraries were prepared one month apart and sequenced in separate runs. Between roughly 500,000 and 2,300,000 distinct TCR beta clonotypes were identified per donor. Naive TCR beta clonotypes were estimated from low-frequency clonotypes matched to each donor's FACS-determined naive share, without sorting.

The chain couples TRBV5-8 to TRBJ1-1, with an unclear D gene assignment. This TCR was sampled from a boy aged 5-17 years in good health. Input material: blood. The sequence in DNA is TGTGCCAGCAGCTTGCGGGCCGTACATCCGAACACTGAAGCTTTCTTT. The encoded protein is CASSLRAVHPNTEAFF.